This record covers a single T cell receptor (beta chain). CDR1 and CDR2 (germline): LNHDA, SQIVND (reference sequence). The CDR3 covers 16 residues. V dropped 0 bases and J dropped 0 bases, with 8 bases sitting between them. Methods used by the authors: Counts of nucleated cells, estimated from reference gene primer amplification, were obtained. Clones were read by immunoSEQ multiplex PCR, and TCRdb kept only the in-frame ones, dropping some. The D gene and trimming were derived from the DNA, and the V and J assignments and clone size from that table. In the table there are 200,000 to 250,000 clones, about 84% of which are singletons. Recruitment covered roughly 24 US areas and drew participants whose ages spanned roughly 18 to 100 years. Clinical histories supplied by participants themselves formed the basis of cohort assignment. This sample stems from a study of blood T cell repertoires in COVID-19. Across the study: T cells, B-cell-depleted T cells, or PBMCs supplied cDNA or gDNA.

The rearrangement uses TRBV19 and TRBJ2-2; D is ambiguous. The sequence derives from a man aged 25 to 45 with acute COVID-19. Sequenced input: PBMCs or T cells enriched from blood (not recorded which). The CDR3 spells CASSIDLQANTGELFF. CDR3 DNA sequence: TGTGCCAGTAGTATAGATCTCCAGGCGAACACCGGGGAGCTGTTTTTT. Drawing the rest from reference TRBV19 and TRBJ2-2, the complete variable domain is DGGITQSPKYLFRKEGQNVTLSCEQNLNHDAMYWYRQDPGQGLRLIYYSQIVNDFQKGDIAEGYSVSREKKESFPLTVTSAQKNPTAFYLCASSIDLQANTGELFFGEGSRLTVL.